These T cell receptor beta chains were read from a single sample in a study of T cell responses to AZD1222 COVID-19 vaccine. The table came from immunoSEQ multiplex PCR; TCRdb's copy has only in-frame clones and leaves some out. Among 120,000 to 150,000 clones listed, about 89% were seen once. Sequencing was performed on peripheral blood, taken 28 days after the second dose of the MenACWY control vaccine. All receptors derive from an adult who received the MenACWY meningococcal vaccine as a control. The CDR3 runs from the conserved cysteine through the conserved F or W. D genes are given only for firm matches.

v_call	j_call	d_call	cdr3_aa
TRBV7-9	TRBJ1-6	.	CASSLSGGIGSPLHF
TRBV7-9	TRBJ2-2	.	CASSFREVTGELFF
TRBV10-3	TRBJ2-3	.	CAISETSDTQYF
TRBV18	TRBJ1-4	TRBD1	CASSALGQANEKLFF
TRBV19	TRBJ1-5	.	CASKVPGDQPQHF
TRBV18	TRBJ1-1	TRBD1	CASSLTGGEGTEAFF
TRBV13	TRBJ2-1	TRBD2	CASSLAGTSGGDNYNEQFF
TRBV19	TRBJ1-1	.	CASSTRAVNTEAFF
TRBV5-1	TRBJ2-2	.	CASSLGGGTGELFF
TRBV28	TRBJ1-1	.	CAIRVANTEAFF
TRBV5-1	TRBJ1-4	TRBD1	CASSPGTDNEKLFF
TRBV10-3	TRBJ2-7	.	CAISVKEQYF
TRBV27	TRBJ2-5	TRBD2	CASRPIWTSGGLETQYF
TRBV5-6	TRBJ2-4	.	CASSTIQGRNIQYF
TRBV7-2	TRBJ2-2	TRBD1	CASSLGTGVWTGELFF
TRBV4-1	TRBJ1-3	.	CASSQDSGAGGNTIYF
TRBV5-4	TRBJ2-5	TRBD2	CASSITSGGQETQYF
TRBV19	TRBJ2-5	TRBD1	CATAGNPGGAGETQYF
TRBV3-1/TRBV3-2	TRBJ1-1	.	CASSHSEGPTEAFF
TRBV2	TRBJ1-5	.	CASSSAPYSNQPQHF
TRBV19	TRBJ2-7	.	CASSILPGDYEQYF
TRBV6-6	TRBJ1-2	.	CASNTVPYGYTF
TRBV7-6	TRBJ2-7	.	CASSPQGDYGEQYF
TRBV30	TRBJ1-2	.	CAWIWQSSSRDYGYTF
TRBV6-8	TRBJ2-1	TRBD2	CASSYPAAGGHPKRYNEQFF
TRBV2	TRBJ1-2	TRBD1	CASSELRAGGRSGYTF
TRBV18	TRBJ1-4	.	CASSPPGQYNEKLFF
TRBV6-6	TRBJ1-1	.	CASSAQARAFF
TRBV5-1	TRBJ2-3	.	CASSLAAGMSTDTQYF
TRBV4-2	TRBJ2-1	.	CASSQTRGDNEQFF
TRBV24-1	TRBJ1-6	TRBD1	CATSEEDRGLNSPLHF
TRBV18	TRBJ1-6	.	CASSPGAGSPLHF
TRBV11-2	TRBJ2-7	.	CASSPDPGPYEQYF
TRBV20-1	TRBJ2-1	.	CSASDPQRGNEQFF
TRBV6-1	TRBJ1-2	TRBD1	CASSVTGGVGLSGYTF
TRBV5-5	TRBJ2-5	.	CASSLWGRETQYF
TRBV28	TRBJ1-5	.	CASSPQPYSNQPQHF
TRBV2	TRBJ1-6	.	CASSELGVNSPLHF
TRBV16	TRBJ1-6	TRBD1	CASSLGGESPLHF
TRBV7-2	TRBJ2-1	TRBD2	CASSEGLAFSSYNEQFF
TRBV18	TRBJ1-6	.	CASSPETEDSPLHF
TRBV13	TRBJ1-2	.	CASSPHGGSVYGYTF
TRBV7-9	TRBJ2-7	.	CASSSAALTYEQYF
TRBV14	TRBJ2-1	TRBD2	CASSSTSGRASYNEQFF
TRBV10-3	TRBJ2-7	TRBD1	CALGTGEGYEQYF
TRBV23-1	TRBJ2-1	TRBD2	CASGSGLAGSYNEQFF
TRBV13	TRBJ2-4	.	CASSSTKNIQYF
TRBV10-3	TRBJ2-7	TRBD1	CAISELTGGAYEQYF
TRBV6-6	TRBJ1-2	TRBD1	CASSYGTGERGYTF
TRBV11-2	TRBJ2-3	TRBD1	CASSLGTGAHYTQYF
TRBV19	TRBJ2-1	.	CATGGGITYNEQFF
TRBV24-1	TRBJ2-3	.	CATGVAGTTDTQYF
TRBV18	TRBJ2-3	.	CASSPTLGSTDTQYF
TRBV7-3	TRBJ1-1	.	CASSLGLLNTEAFF
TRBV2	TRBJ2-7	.	CASSGQPPHLYEQYF
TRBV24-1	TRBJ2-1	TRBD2	CATSEREVINEQFF
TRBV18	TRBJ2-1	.	CASSPPVGVTYNEQFF